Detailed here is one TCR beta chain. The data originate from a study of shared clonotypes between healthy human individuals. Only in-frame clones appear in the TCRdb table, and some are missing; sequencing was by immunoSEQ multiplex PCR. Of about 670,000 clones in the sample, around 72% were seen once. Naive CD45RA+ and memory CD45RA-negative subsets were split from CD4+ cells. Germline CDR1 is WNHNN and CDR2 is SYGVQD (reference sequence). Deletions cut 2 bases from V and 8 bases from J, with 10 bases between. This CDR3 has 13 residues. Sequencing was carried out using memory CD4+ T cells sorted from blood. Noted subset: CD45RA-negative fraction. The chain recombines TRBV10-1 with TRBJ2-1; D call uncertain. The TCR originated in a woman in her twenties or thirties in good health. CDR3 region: CASSEEPFDEQFF. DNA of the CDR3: TGCGCCAGCAGTGAGGAACCTTTCGATGAGCAGTTCTTC.